A single sample is the source of the 12 T cell receptor beta chains below, sequenced in a study of cytomegalovirus exposure and HLA in healthy donors. Clones were read by immunoSEQ multiplex PCR, and TCRdb kept only the in-frame ones, dropping some. The data contain over 150,000 clones, less than 90% of them singletons. The sequencing sample was made of PBMCs. Source of these receptors: a man between 18 and 29 years old in good health and CMV-seropositive.

V and J are TRBV19 and TRBJ1-2; 11 bases are a match to TRBD1. This CDR3 region has 18 residues. Per germline, CDR1 LNHDA and CDR2 SQIVND (reference sequence). The ends lost 6 bases at V and 4 bases at J; junction bases unmatched: 16. CDR3 sequence reads: CASSTTRGQGARGYGYTF. The CDR3, as DNA: TGTGCCAGTAGCACCACTAGAGGACAGGGGGCTAGGGGCTATGGCTACACCTTC. The variable domain in full, completed from reference TRBV19 and TRBJ1-2, reads DGGITQSPKYLFRKEGQNVTLSCEQNLNHDAMYWYRQDPGQGLRLIYYSQIVNDFQKGDIAEGYSVSREKKESFPLTVTSAQKNPTAFYLCASSTTRGQGARGYGYTFGSGTRLTVV.

The chain uses TRBV15 and TRBJ1-2, with 9 positions matching TRBD1. V gave up 3 bases and J gave up 6 bases; unmatched junction bases: 11. This CDR3 contains 16 residues. The V gene's germline CDR1 is LNHNV and CDR2 YYDKDF (reference sequence). The CDR3 region has the DNA TGTGCCACCAGCAGTTTGCCGGGACAGGGTCGAGATGGCTACACCTTC. Translation gives CATSSLPGQGRDGYTF.

V usage is TRBV18 and J usage is TRBJ2-5, with 9 bases fitting TRBD2. CDR1 and CDR2 from the germline V gene are KGHSH and LQKENI. There are 17 residues in the CDR3. The trim removed 1 base at V and 1 base at J, leaving 7 bases unmatched. The CDR3: CASSPLSSGDLQETQYF. CDR3 nucleotide sequence: TGTGCCAGCTCACCACTTTCTAGCGGGGACCTCCAAGAGACCCAGTACTTC.

The chain employs TRBV6-5 and TRBJ2-7; a weak D match, TRBD1 (5 bases). This CDR3 spans 15 amino acids. Trimming cost V 4 bases and J 1 base, with 14 bases left between them. Germline lookup yields CDR1 MNHEY and CDR2 SVGAGI. Here the CDR3 DNA reads TGTGCCAGCAGTTCCGAAACAGACAGATCCTACGAGCAGTACTTC. Protein product: CASSSETDRSYEQYF.

The chain is built from TRBV11-2 and TRBJ2-7; TRBD2 aligns across 14 bases. J was trimmed by 7 bases and V by 5 bases; bases with no gene match: 7. Germline V gene sequence: CDR1 SGHAT, CDR2 FQNNGV. The CDR3 has 15 amino acids. The CDR3 bases are TGTGCCAGCAGCCTTGGCGGGACTAGCGGGAGTGAGCAGTACTTC. It codes for CASSLGGTSGSEQYF. The whole variable domain, remainder taken from reference TRBV11-2 and TRBJ2-7, is EAGVAQSPRYKIIEKRQSVAFWCNPISGHATLYWYQQILGQGPKLLIQFQNNGVVDDSQLPKDRFSAERLKGVDSTLKIQPAKLEDSAVYLCASSLGGTSGSEQYFGPGTRLTVT.

In its sample, this clone was seen once. The chain is built from TRBV5-6 and TRBJ2-6, with D possibly being TRBD1 (5 bases). Trimming removed 1 base from V and 0 bases from J, with 14 bases in between. Germline values: CDR1 SGHDT, CDR2 YYEEEE. The CDR3 is 18 amino acids. CDR3 protein: CASSLKDMEISGANVLTF. CDR3 DNA sequence: TGTGCCAGCAGCTTGAAGGACATGGAAATCTCTGGGGCCAACGTCCTGACTTTC.

J is TRBJ1-1 and V is TRBV5-1; 10 nucleotides align to TRBD1. Germline V CDR1 and CDR2: SGHRS, YFSETQ. The CDR3 covers 17 residues. V gave up 0 bases and J gave up 1 base; unmatched junction bases: 6. DNA for the CDR3: TGCGCCAGCAGCTTGGGACAGGGGGCCCTCAGGAACACTGAAGCTTTCTTT. Protein: CASSLGQGALRNTEAFF.

The chain couples TRBV25-1 to TRBJ2-7; 7 bases fit TRBD1. Germline V gene sequence: CDR1 MGHDK, CDR2 SYGVNS. Unmatched junction bases numbered 5, after V lost 1 base and J lost 2 bases. The CDR3 length is 15 residues. CDR3 region: CASSEWNRGTYEQYF. Written as DNA, the CDR3 is TGTGCCAGCAGTGAATGGAACAGGGGAACCTACGAGCAGTACTTC.

This chain joins TRBV7-2 and TRBJ2-7; D possibly corresponds to TRBD2 (7 bases). The CDR3 runs 19 residues. Germline V gene lookup returns CDR1 SGHTA and CDR2 FQGNSA. V dropped 3 bases and J dropped 5 bases, with 29 bases sitting between them. The CDR3 DNA reads TGTGCCAGCAGCTTTCCCGGTGGGGGCGGGAGAGCGCTATCCGACGAGCAGTACTTC. Translated: CASSFPGGGGRALSDEQYF.

The CDR3 reads CASSLGLGGYNEQFF. CDR3 coding DNA: TGTGCCAGCAGTTTAGGGCTCGGAGGGTACAATGAGCAGTTCTTC. The chain uses TRBV27 and TRBJ2-1; TRBD2 might be the D (6 bases). The germline gives CDR1 MNHEY, CDR2 SMNVEV (reference sequence). V was cut by 2 bases and J by 4 bases, with 12 bases left in between. There are 15 residues in the CDR3.

The chain combines TRBV5-1 with TRBJ2-5; D remains ambiguous. V was cut by 0 bases and J by 1 base, with 13 bases left in between. Looked up from germline, CDR1 is SGHRS and CDR2 is YFSETQ. This CDR3 is built from 16 residues. The chain's CDR3 is CASSLVGSSPQETQYF. CDR3 in DNA: TGCGCCAGCAGCTTGGTGGGTAGCAGCCCCCAAGAGACCCAGTACTTC.

The count of this clone is one. The gene calls are TRBV4-3 and TRBJ2-7; maybe TRBD1 (5 bases). The CDR3 sequence is 15 residues long. V was pared by 0 bases and J by 2 bases, with 11 bases between. Germline-derived CDR1 and CDR2 are LGHNA and YSLEER. In DNA form, the CDR3 reads TGCGCCAGCAGCCAAGATAAGGGGCCTCCCTACGAGCAGTACTTC. This codes for CASSQDKGPPYEQYF.